Listed here are 12 T cell receptor beta chains from one sample, sequenced in a study of beta chain features in type 1 diabetes (dated 2018 in TCRdb). Library prep was done by the immunoSEQ multiplex PCR assay. All of the isolated RNA was reverse transcribed with the High Capacity cDNA Reverse Transcription Kit, so expressed TCRB transcripts were sequenced. Imported from immuneACCESS, the table was reduced by TCRdb to in-frame sequences with V and J called. These copies leave out some clones; in studies compared against another copy, an unresolved V gene accounts for under half, and the cause of the remainder is not known. The sample contains 200,000 to 250,000 clones, about 63% of them found a single time. Of the sample, approximately 0.05% is held by the ten largest clones. The material sequenced was naive CD4+ T cells from blood. The cell subset or site tag for this specimen amounts to: true naive CD4+ T cells. Receptors were obtained from a man aged 25-45 years in good health.

The sample holds one count of this clone. The rearrangement links TRBV14 to TRBJ2-3; D uncertain. Per germline, CDR1 SGHDN and CDR2 FVKESK. This CDR3 comprises 13 residues. The V gene lost 1 base and the J gene lost 5 bases, with 7 bases spanning the gap. This CDR3 reads CASSQGYRDTQYF. DNA of the CDR3: TGTGCCAGCAGCCAAGGTTACAGAGATACGCAGTATTTT.

This clone was counted a single time. The chain couples TRBV28 to TRBJ2-5; 8 bases are a match to TRBD1. The CDR3 runs 14 residues. J gave up 5 bases and V 8 bases, and 10 bases lay outside the gene matches. Germline V lookup: CDR1 MDHEN, CDR2 SYDVKM. CDR3 sequence: CASRPQGAVETQYF. CDR3 in DNA: TGTGCCAGCCGCCCTCAGGGGGCCGTGGAGACCCAGTACTTC.

The rearrangement joins TRBV9 to TRBJ1-6; D ambiguous. Germline lookup yields CDR1 SGDLS and CDR2 YYNGEE. This CDR3 region has 13 residues. Trimming left V 0 bases short and J 9 bases short, with 7 bases between. The CDR3 sequence is CASSVGSGSPLHF. The CDR3 DNA reads as TGTGCCAGCAGCGTAGGGTCGGGTTCACCCCTCCACTTT.

With regard to this clone: Additional DNA sequences in this sample encode the identical CDR3. This chain links TRBV28 with TRBJ2-7; D is undetermined. V lost 1 base, J lost 3 bases, and 4 bases lay in between. The V gene's germline CDR1 is MDHEN and CDR2 SYDVKM. The CDR3 contains 12 residues. In DNA, the CDR3 is TGTGCCAGCAGTTTATCGGGCTACGAGCAGTACTTC. Protein sequence: CASSLSGYEQYF.

This clone has only a few counts. The chain uses TRBV29-1 and TRBJ2-7; 9 nucleotides line up with TRBD2. The CDR3 length is 13 residues. The germline V gene encodes CDR1 SQVTM and CDR2 ANQGSEA. Trimming removed 4 bases from V and 2 bases from J; junction bases left unmatched: 3. CDR3 amino acids: CSVASGGTYEQYF. CDR3 nucleotides: TGCAGCGTTGCGAGCGGGGGGACCTACGAGCAGTACTTC.

The V gene is TRBV29-1, the J gene TRBJ1-1; maybe TRBD1 (6 bases). The V gene lost 6 bases and the J gene lost 1 base, with 15 bases spanning the gap. Germline CDR1 reads SQVTM; CDR2 reads ANQGSEA. This CDR3 is built from 14 residues. The CDR3: CSVLPGAANTEAFF. The CDR3 DNA reads as TGCAGCGTACTACCGGGGGCTGCGAACACTGAAGCTTTCTTT.

In its sample, this clone was seen a few times. This chain uses TRBV29-1 with TRBJ2-1; 8 nucleotides line up with TRBD2. V was pared by 4 bases and J by 0 bases, with 8 bases of the junction left unmatched. CDR1 and CDR2 from the germline V gene are SQVTM and ANQGSEA. CDR3 length: 16 residues. CDR3 coding DNA: TGCAGCGTTGCTCCTGGACTAGCAGGCTCCTACAATGAGCAGTTCTTC. This codes for CSVAPGLAGSYNEQFF.

This clone was seen more than once but under ten times. CDR3 residues: CASSHGQGMVNEQFF. In nucleotides, the CDR3 is TGTGCCAGCTCACACGGACAGGGGATGGTTAATGAGCAGTTCTTC. This chain links TRBV18 with TRBJ2-1; 9 bases match TRBD1. The V gene end was trimmed by 4 bases and the J gene end by 7 bases; junction bases not matched to a gene: 8. Looked up from germline, CDR1 is KGHSH and CDR2 is LQKENI. The CDR3 is 15 residues long.

This clone was picked up a small number of times. The genes are TRBV7-2 and TRBJ2-5, with 7 bases fitting TRBD2. The CDR3 totals 15 residues. Germline V CDR1 and CDR2: SGHTA, FQGNSA. J gave up 3 bases and V 1 base, and 5 bases lay outside the gene matches. The CDR3 here is CASSLGTSVEETQYF. CDR3 DNA sequence: TGTGCCAGCAGCTTAGGAACTAGCGTTGAAGAGACCCAGTACTTC.

This rearrangement joins TRBV7-2 to TRBJ2-7, with a weak D call TRBD1 (6 bases). This CDR3 has 14 residues. Germline V lookup: CDR1 SGHTA, CDR2 FQGNSA. The germline V and J ends were trimmed by 1 base and 2 bases, with 9 bases remaining between them. CDR3 region: CASSLEQGTYEQYF. The CDR3 DNA sequence: TGTGCCAGCAGCTTAGAACAGGGCACCTACGAGCAGTACTTC.

The V call is TRBV7-2, the J call TRBJ2-1; D might be TRBD2 (6 bases). The CDR3 has 16 residues. Germline V gene data show CDR1 as SGHTA and CDR2 as FQGNSA. The V and J ends lost 0 bases and 6 bases respectively, with 15 bases between them. CDR3 sequence: CASSLAAPGRINEQFF. CDR3 bases: TGTGCCAGCAGCTTAGCGGCTCCAGGGAGGATCAATGAGCAGTTCTTC.

This clone was seen a handful of times. The chain has TRBV29-1 and TRBJ2-5; maybe TRBD2 (6 bases). Trimming shortened V by 2 bases and J by 5 bases, and 15 bases separated the two germline ends. The CDR3 runs to 14 residues. The germline gives CDR1 SQVTM, CDR2 ANQGSEA. The CDR3 nucleotides are TGCAGCGTTGAAAAAGGTAGCGGCGGGGAGACCCAGTACTTC. The encoded protein is CSVEKGSGGETQYF. The variable domain in full, completed from reference TRBV29-1 and TRBJ2-5, reads SAVISQKPSRDICQRGTSLTIQCQVDSQVTMMFWYRQQPGQSLTLIATANQGSEATYESGFVIDKFPISRPNLTFSTLTVSNMSPEDSSIYLCSVEKGSGGETQYFGPGTRLLVL.